Listed below are T cell receptor beta chains from one sample, sequenced in a study of vaccination effects on CD4 cells after COVID-19. For these TCRs, the target antigens are not known. Here immunoSEQ multiplex PCR was the method, and the copy in TCRdb shows in-frame clones only, minus some. The data contain about 68,000 clones, about 80% of them seen just once; the ten biggest clones take up 10% to 15%. The material sequenced was CD4+ T cells from PBMCs cultured with SARS-CoV-2 spike peptides, taken before COVID-19 vaccination. The receptors stem from a human donor who received a COVID-19 vaccine. Both conserved end residues are part of each CDR3. A D gene is named only where the DNA matches it firmly. The listing skips clone size in some rows; elsewhere it reads once, few, many or a size class.

size: few
V: TRBV5-1
J: TRBJ1-6
D: TRBD1
DNA: TGCGCCAGCAGCCAGGGACAGGGGTTCTTTAATTCACCCCTCCACTTT
CDR3: CASSQGQGFFNSPLHF

size: -
V: TRBV5-4
J: TRBJ2-4
D: TRBD2
DNA: TGTGCCAGCAGCTTGAAGCCGGCGGGGGGGCTAGGAAACATTCAGTACTTC
CDR3: CASSLKPAGGLGNIQYF

size: -
V: TRBV7-3
J: TRBJ2-1
D: TRBD1
DNA: TGTGCCAGCAGCACTCAGGGACAGGGAGGAAACAATGAGCAGTTCTTC
CDR3: CASSTQGQGGNNEQFF

size: -
V: TRBV27
J: TRBJ1-5
D: -
DNA: TGTGCCAGCAGTTTATCAATGGATTTGCCCCAGCATTTT
CDR3: CASSLSMDLPQHF

size: few
V: TRBV10-1
J: TRBJ2-1
D: TRBD1
DNA: TGCGCCAGCCGACGGACAGGGGACAATGAGCAGTTCTTC
CDR3: CASRRTGDNEQFF

size: -
V: TRBV5-1
J: TRBJ2-5
D: TRBD2
DNA: TGCGCCAGCAGGAGCGGGGGGGCCCAAGAGACCCAGTACTTC
CDR3: CASRSGGAQETQYF

size: -
V: TRBV7-2
J: TRBJ2-1
D: TRBD2
DNA: TGTGCCAGCGGTGCTAGCGGGGGTACGGGGAATGAGCAGTTCTTC
CDR3: CASGASGGTGNEQFF

size: -
V: TRBV9
J: TRBJ1-2
D: -
DNA: TGTGCCAGCAGCGGAGAGACAGTAAATGGCTACACCTTC
CDR3: CASSGETVNGYTF

size: -
V: TRBV5-4
J: TRBJ1-2
D: TRBD1
DNA: TGTGCCAGCAGCTACGACCCCGGACAGGCCCAGGGGGGCTACACCTTC
CDR3: CASSYDPGQAQGGYTF

size: -
V: TRBV6-5
J: TRBJ1-5
D: -
DNA: TGTGCCAGCAGGCTGGACCGTAATCAGCCCCAGCATTTT
CDR3: CASRLDRNQPQHF

size: -
V: TRBV30
J: TRBJ2-3
D: -
DNA: TGTGCCTGGAGTCCAGGGGGGGGCCTCGGGGCAGATACGCAGTATTTT
CDR3: CAWSPGGGLGADTQYF

size: -
V: TRBV19
J: TRBJ2-3
D: TRBD2
DNA: TGTGCCAGTAGTATCCTGAGCGGGGGCACAGATACGCAGTATTTT
CDR3: CASSILSGGTDTQYF

size: -
V: TRBV19
J: TRBJ2-3
D: -
DNA: TGTGCCAGTAGTATGGGCTTAACAGATACGCAGTATTTT
CDR3: CASSMGLTDTQYF

size: -
V: TRBV5-4
J: TRBJ2-3
D: -
DNA: TGTGCCAGCAGCTCTTCCAAGACAGGCGGGGATACGCAGTATTTT
CDR3: CASSSSKTGGDTQYF

size: -
V: TRBV28
J: TRBJ2-1
D: -
DNA: TGTGCCAGCAGTGAGGGTTACAATGAGCAGTTCTTC
CDR3: CASSEGYNEQFF

size: once
V: TRBV5-1
J: TRBJ2-1
D: -
DNA: TGCGCCAGCAGCTTGGATAGGGGCCAAATCTACAATGAGCAGTTCTTC
CDR3: CASSLDRGQIYNEQFF

size: -
V: TRBV10-1
J: TRBJ1-2
D: TRBD1
DNA: TGCGCCAGCAGTGAGTCCGTGGGCAGGGGGATAGGGTATGGCTACACCTTC
CDR3: CASSESVGRGIGYGYTF

size: -
V: TRBV7-2
J: TRBJ1-2
D: TRBD1
DNA: TGTGCCAGCAGCCTAAGACAGGGAGATGGCTACACCTTC
CDR3: CASSLRQGDGYTF

size: -
V: TRBV19
J: TRBJ1-5
D: -
DNA: TGTGCCAGTATGTCTATCCCCCAAACTCGTCAGCCCCAGCATTTT
CDR3: CASMSIPQTRQPQHF

size: -
V: TRBV5-1
J: TRBJ1-5
D: -
DNA: TGCGCCAGCAGCTTGTCTGACACGGAAAAGGACCCCCAGCATTTT
CDR3: CASSLSDTEKDPQHF

size: -
V: TRBV30
J: TRBJ1-2
D: -
DNA: TGTGCCTGGAGCCAGGGGAAGGGTGGCTACACCTTC
CDR3: CAWSQGKGGYTF

size: -
V: TRBV11-2
J: TRBJ1-3
D: TRBD1
DNA: TGTGCCAGCAGCTTAAAAGGGACAGTCTCCTCTGGAAACACCATATATTTT
CDR3: CASSLKGTVSSGNTIYF

size: -
V: TRBV11-3
J: TRBJ2-2
D: TRBD1
DNA: TGTGCCAGCAGCCCCCTGGACAGGGGGCAACCTTCGAACACCGGGGAGCTGTTTTTT
CDR3: CASSPLDRGQPSNTGELFF

size: -
V: TRBV2
J: TRBJ1-2
D: TRBD1
DNA: TGTGCCGACCGGGACAGGGGTGGGTATGGCTACACCTTC
CDR3: CADRDRGGYGYTF

size: few
V: TRBV10-1
J: TRBJ1-2
D: TRBD1
DNA: TGCGCCAGCAGTTCGGACAGGGCCTATGGCTACACCTTC
CDR3: CASSSDRAYGYTF

size: -
V: TRBV6-6
J: TRBJ1-2
D: TRBD1
DNA: TGTGCCAGCAGTTACTGGACAGGGGGCCGGGGCTACACCTTC
CDR3: CASSYWTGGRGYTF

size: few
V: TRBV9
J: TRBJ2-1
D: TRBD1
DNA: TGTGCCAGCAGCGAACGGACAGGGGACTACAATGAGCAGTTCTTC
CDR3: CASSERTGDYNEQFF